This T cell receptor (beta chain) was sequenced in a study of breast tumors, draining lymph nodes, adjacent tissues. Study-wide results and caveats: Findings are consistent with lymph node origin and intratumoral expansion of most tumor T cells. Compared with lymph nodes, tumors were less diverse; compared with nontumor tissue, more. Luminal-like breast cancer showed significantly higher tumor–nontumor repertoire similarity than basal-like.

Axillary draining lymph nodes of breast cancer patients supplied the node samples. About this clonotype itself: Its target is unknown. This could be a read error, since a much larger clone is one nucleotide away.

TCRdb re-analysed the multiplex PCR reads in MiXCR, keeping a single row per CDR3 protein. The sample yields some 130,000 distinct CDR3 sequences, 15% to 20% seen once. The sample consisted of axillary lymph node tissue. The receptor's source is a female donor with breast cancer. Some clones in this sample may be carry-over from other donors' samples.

CDR3 region: CTSSTPGRPTYEQYF. DNA of the CDR3: TGTACCAGTAGTACCCCGGGACGTCCAACCTACGAGCAGTACTTC. The rearrangement joins TRBV19 to TRBJ2-7; tentatively, D is TRBD1 or TRBD2 (5 bases each). The V gene's germline CDR1 is LNHDA and CDR2 SQIVND (reference sequence). The CDR3 is made up of 15 amino acids.